The present TCR beta chain was sequenced within a study of T-cell memory formation after mild COVID-19. CDR1 is KGHDR and CDR2 is SFDVKD in the germline V gene. The CDR3 spans 15 residues. The V gene lost 7 bases and the J gene lost 3 bases, with 14 bases spanning the gap. This clonotype has a count of ten or more. Each CDR3 protein gets one entry after TCRdb re-called the 5' RACE reads with MiXCR. Of about 600,000 distinct CDR3 sequences in the sample, about a fifth were seen once. V and J are TRBV24-1 and TRBJ2-2; possible D gene TRBD1, 5 bases. The sample was PBMCs or a T cell subset sorted from them (not recorded which). The sequence was obtained from an adult woman who had mild COVID-19 (a few samples of this study predate the infection). Cell type and time point are not known. The CDR3 here is CATSDQGEDTGELFF. CDR3 DNA sequence: TGTGCCACCAGCGACCAGGGCGAGGACACCGGGGAGCTGTTTTTT.